These T cell receptor beta chains were read from a single sample in a study of blood T cell repertoires in COVID-19. Repertoires were generated with immunoSEQ multiplex PCR, while TCRdb's copy carries only in-frame clones and drops some. Of just under 150,000 clones in the sample, 70% to 90% were seen once. The source material was peripheral blood. All receptors derive from a human donor with acute or convalescent COVID-19. The donor label of this sample is uncertain. Each CDR3 is given with its conserved first and last residue. Each record gives: D gene, J gene, clone size, V gene, CDR3 protein, CDR3 DNA. D genes are given only for firm matches. Clone size is stated in some rows and not others, as once, few, many or a class when expanded.

d_call: TRBD2; j_call: TRBJ2-3; clone_size: .; v_call: TRBV6-1; cdr3_aa: CASSEELAGFTDTQYF; cdr3_nt: TGTGCCAGCAGTGAAGAACTAGCGGGGTTCACAGATACGCAGTATTTT
d_call: .; j_call: TRBJ1-5; clone_size: .; v_call: TRBV30; cdr3_aa: CAWSVPSGNQPQHF; cdr3_nt: TGTGCCTGGAGTGTACCTAGTGGCAATCAGCCCCAGCATTTT
d_call: TRBD1; j_call: TRBJ1-5; clone_size: .; v_call: TRBV20-1; cdr3_aa: CSASVILGDRDQPQHF; cdr3_nt: TGCAGTGCTAGTGTTATCTTGGGGGACAGAGATCAGCCCCAGCATTTT
d_call: TRBD1; j_call: TRBJ1-1; clone_size: .; v_call: TRBV29-1; cdr3_aa: CSVLGFGGQGARNTEAFF; cdr3_nt: TGCAGCGTTCTTGGGTTTGGGGGACAGGGAGCAAGGAACACTGAAGCTTTCTTT
d_call: .; j_call: TRBJ1-1; clone_size: .; v_call: TRBV5-6; cdr3_aa: CASSLGGWNTEAFF; cdr3_nt: TGTGCCAGCAGCTTAGGGGGATGGAACACTGAAGCTTTCTTT
d_call: TRBD1; j_call: TRBJ1-6; clone_size: .; v_call: TRBV7-2; cdr3_aa: CASSLEGQGNNSPLHF; cdr3_nt: TGTGCCAGCAGCTTAGAGGGACAGGGCAATAATTCACCCCTCCACTTT
d_call: TRBD1; j_call: TRBJ1-5; clone_size: .; v_call: TRBV6-2/TRBV6-3; cdr3_aa: CASSDRGGGNQPQHF; cdr3_nt: TGTGCCAGCAGTGACAGGGGAGGGGGCAATCAGCCCCAGCATTTT
d_call: .; j_call: TRBJ1-1; clone_size: .; v_call: TRBV14; cdr3_aa: CASSQDLLGAPEAFF; cdr3_nt: TGTGCCAGCAGCCAAGATCTTCTGGGGGCCCCTGAAGCTTTCTTT
d_call: .; j_call: TRBJ2-1; clone_size: .; v_call: TRBV5-1; cdr3_aa: CASSSGLISYNEQFF; cdr3_nt: TGCGCCAGCAGCTCCGGACTGATCTCCTACAATGAGCAGTTCTTC
d_call: .; j_call: TRBJ2-5; clone_size: .; v_call: TRBV7-3; cdr3_aa: CASSLGLGPQETQYF; cdr3_nt: TGTGCCAGCAGCTTAGGGCTGGGGCCTCAAGAGACCCAGTACTTC
d_call: .; j_call: TRBJ1-2; clone_size: few; v_call: TRBV5-4; cdr3_aa: CASSQFGDYGYTF; cdr3_nt: TGTGCCAGCAGCCAATTCGGTGACTATGGCTACACCTTC
d_call: .; j_call: TRBJ2-5; clone_size: few; v_call: TRBV30; cdr3_aa: CAWGSGRVETQYF; cdr3_nt: TGTGCCTGGGGGAGCGGTCGGGTGGAGACCCAGTACTTC
d_call: TRBD1; j_call: TRBJ1-1; clone_size: .; v_call: TRBV5-6; cdr3_aa: CASSPPWDREFAFF; cdr3_nt: TGTGCCAGCAGCCCGCCTTGGGACAGGGAGTTCGCTTTCTTT
d_call: .; j_call: TRBJ1-1; clone_size: .; v_call: TRBV7-9; cdr3_aa: CASQRGRVLSEAFF; cdr3_nt: TGTGCCTCTCAAAGGGGGAGGGTCTTATCTGAAGCTTTCTTT
d_call: TRBD1; j_call: TRBJ2-2; clone_size: .; v_call: TRBV19; cdr3_aa: CASSVSGTGYTGELFF; cdr3_nt: TGTGCCAGTAGTGTATCCGGGACAGGGTACACCGGGGAGCTGTTTTTT
d_call: TRBD1; j_call: TRBJ1-1; clone_size: .; v_call: TRBV24-1; cdr3_aa: CATRDSDRGAFF; cdr3_nt: TGTGCCACCAGGGACAGTGACAGGGGAGCTTTCTTT
d_call: .; j_call: TRBJ2-2; clone_size: .; v_call: TRBV12-3/TRBV12-4; cdr3_aa: CASSFSSTGELFF; cdr3_nt: TGTGCCAGCAGTTTTAGTAGCACCGGGGAGCTGTTTTTT
d_call: .; j_call: TRBJ1-4; clone_size: few; v_call: TRBV28; cdr3_aa: CASSLPQGPEKLFF; cdr3_nt: TGTGCCAGCAGTCTCCCACAGGGCCCTGAAAAACTGTTTTTT
d_call: TRBD1; j_call: TRBJ1-3; clone_size: .; v_call: TRBV30; cdr3_aa: CAWSRRGRFGNTIYF; cdr3_nt: TGTGCCTGGAGTAGGAGGGGGCGGTTTGGAAACACCATATATTTT
d_call: .; j_call: TRBJ1-2; clone_size: .; v_call: TRBV4-1; cdr3_aa: CASSQDHELDRLYGYTF; cdr3_nt: TGCGCCAGCAGCCAAGATCATGAGCTTGACAGGCTCTATGGCTACACCTTC
d_call: .; j_call: TRBJ1-4; clone_size: .; v_call: TRBV2; cdr3_aa: CASRRSREGVNEKLFF; cdr3_nt: TGTGCCAGCAGGAGAAGCAGGGAGGGGGTTAATGAAAAACTGTTTTTT
d_call: .; j_call: TRBJ1-2; clone_size: .; v_call: TRBV25-1; cdr3_aa: CASSVQGSGYTF; cdr3_nt: TGTGCCAGCAGTGTTCAGGGGAGTGGCTACACCTTC
d_call: .; j_call: TRBJ2-2; clone_size: .; v_call: TRBV4-3; cdr3_aa: CASSLIASGELFF; cdr3_nt: TGCGCCAGCAGTCTTATAGCGAGCGGGGAGCTGTTTTTT
d_call: .; j_call: TRBJ1-1; clone_size: .; v_call: TRBV24-1; cdr3_aa: CATSDSAGLTEAFF; cdr3_nt: TGTGCCACCAGTGATTCGGCGGGTTTGACTGAAGCTTTCTTT
d_call: .; j_call: TRBJ2-3; clone_size: .; v_call: TRBV11-3; cdr3_aa: CASSQRTDADTQYF; cdr3_nt: TGTGCCAGCAGCCAGCGGACGGACGCAGATACGCAGTATTTT
d_call: TRBD1; j_call: TRBJ1-1; clone_size: .; v_call: TRBV3-1/TRBV3-2; cdr3_aa: CASSRGQGLETEAFF; cdr3_nt: TGTGCCAGCAGCCGAGGACAGGGGCTAGAGACTGAAGCTTTCTTT
d_call: TRBD1; j_call: TRBJ1-2; clone_size: .; v_call: TRBV2; cdr3_aa: CASTGTGYGYTF; cdr3_nt: TGTGCCAGCACAGGGACAGGTTATGGCTACACCTTC
d_call: TRBD2; j_call: TRBJ2-3; clone_size: .; v_call: TRBV30; cdr3_aa: CACPLGGGALSTDTQYF; cdr3_nt: TGTGCCTGCCCCCTGGGCGGGGGGGCCCTCAGCACAGATACGCAGTATTTT
d_call: .; j_call: TRBJ1-1; clone_size: once; v_call: TRBV25-1; cdr3_aa: CASALGRGTEAFF; cdr3_nt: TGTGCCAGCGCCTTGGGGAGGGGCACTGAAGCTTTCTTT
d_call: TRBD2; j_call: TRBJ2-7; clone_size: few; v_call: TRBV5-1; cdr3_aa: CASSQLPSQGLAEYEQYF; cdr3_nt: TGCGCCAGCAGCCAACTGCCCAGCCAGGGACTAGCAGAGTACGAGCAGTACTTC
d_call: .; j_call: TRBJ2-7; clone_size: once; v_call: TRBV4-3; cdr3_aa: CASSQDLGGAVLSYEQYF; cdr3_nt: TGCGCCAGCAGCCAAGATTTGGGGGGGGCGGTTCTCTCCTACGAGCAGTACTTC
d_call: TRBD2; j_call: TRBJ2-2; clone_size: once; v_call: TRBV6-5; cdr3_aa: CASRAGGVNTGELFF; cdr3_nt: TGTGCCAGCAGAGCGGGGGGGGTAAACACCGGGGAGCTGTTTTTT
d_call: TRBD2; j_call: TRBJ2-5; clone_size: .; v_call: TRBV5-8; cdr3_aa: CASSLGSETSGIKTQYF; cdr3_nt: TGTGCCAGCAGCCTGGGAAGTGAGACTAGCGGGATAAAGACCCAGTACTTC
d_call: TRBD2; j_call: TRBJ2-3; clone_size: .; v_call: TRBV7-3; cdr3_aa: CASSLGLATDTQYF; cdr3_nt: TGTGCCAGCAGCTTGGGACTAGCGACTGATACGCAGTATTTT
d_call: TRBD1; j_call: TRBJ1-6; clone_size: .; v_call: TRBV7-9; cdr3_aa: CASSGRTGANSPLHF; cdr3_nt: TGTGCCAGCAGCGGGAGAACAGGGGCGAATTCACCCCTCCACTTT
d_call: .; j_call: TRBJ2-3; clone_size: many; v_call: TRBV6-2/TRBV6-3; cdr3_aa: CASSYSSEGPDTQYF; cdr3_nt: TGTGCCAGCAGTTACTCGTCGGAGGGGCCAGATACGCAGTATTTT
d_call: TRBD1; j_call: TRBJ1-1; clone_size: .; v_call: TRBV2; cdr3_aa: CASRQGVGTEAFF; cdr3_nt: TGTGCCAGCAGACAGGGGGTCGGAACTGAAGCTTTCTTT
d_call: .; j_call: TRBJ1-1; clone_size: .; v_call: TRBV9; cdr3_aa: CASSVDPGMTTEAFF; cdr3_nt: TGTGCCAGCAGCGTAGACCCAGGCATGACGACTGAAGCTTTCTTT
d_call: .; j_call: TRBJ2-3; clone_size: .; v_call: TRBV21-1; cdr3_aa: CASSTRTSWETDTQYF; cdr3_nt: TGTGCCAGCAGCACCAGGACTAGCTGGGAGACAGATACGCAGTATTTT
d_call: .; j_call: TRBJ2-1; clone_size: .; v_call: TRBV21-1; cdr3_aa: CASSKEPGGPLAEQFF; cdr3_nt: TGTGCCAGCAGCAAAGAACCGGGAGGGCCTTTGGCAGAGCAGTTCTTC
d_call: .; j_call: TRBJ1-5; clone_size: .; v_call: TRBV19; cdr3_aa: CASSIMTGDSNQPQHF; cdr3_nt: TGTGCCAGTAGTATTATGACAGGCGATAGCAATCAGCCCCAGCATTTT
d_call: TRBD1; j_call: TRBJ1-3; clone_size: .; v_call: TRBV5-1; cdr3_aa: CASSLDRGPGNTIYF; cdr3_nt: TGCGCCAGCAGCTTGGACAGGGGACCTGGAAACACCATATATTTT
d_call: .; j_call: TRBJ2-5; clone_size: once; v_call: TRBV18; cdr3_aa: CASSPGQIQETQYF; cdr3_nt: TGTGCCAGCTCACCCGGACAAATCCAAGAGACCCAGTACTTC
d_call: .; j_call: TRBJ1-1; clone_size: .; v_call: TRBV6-2/TRBV6-3; cdr3_aa: CASSSFGQNTEAFF; cdr3_nt: TGTGCCAGCAGTTCATTTGGACAGAATACTGAAGCTTTCTTT
d_call: TRBD1; j_call: TRBJ2-1; clone_size: .; v_call: TRBV5-4; cdr3_aa: CASSKEQGVYNEQFF; cdr3_nt: TGTGCCAGCAGCAAGGAACAGGGGGTTTACAATGAGCAGTTCTTC
d_call: .; j_call: TRBJ2-5; clone_size: .; v_call: TRBV25-1; cdr3_aa: CASSPMETQYF; cdr3_nt: TGTGCCAGCAGTCCCATGGAGACCCAGTACTTC
d_call: .; j_call: TRBJ1-1; clone_size: .; v_call: TRBV29-1; cdr3_aa: CSALTGASDTEAFF; cdr3_nt: TGCAGCGCCCTGACAGGAGCCAGCGACACTGAAGCTTTCTTT
d_call: .; j_call: TRBJ1-2; clone_size: .; v_call: TRBV19; cdr3_aa: CASSSSSRRYGYTF; cdr3_nt: TGTGCCAGTAGTAGTTCGTCGAGGCGCTATGGCTACACCTTC
d_call: .; j_call: TRBJ2-2; clone_size: .; v_call: TRBV9; cdr3_aa: CASSVATGNTGELFF; cdr3_nt: TGTGCCAGCAGCGTAGCTACGGGGAACACCGGGGAGCTGTTTTTT
d_call: .; j_call: TRBJ1-1; clone_size: .; v_call: TRBV25-1; cdr3_aa: CASSEPGLTTEAFF; cdr3_nt: TGTGCCAGCAGTGAGCCTGGACTCACCACTGAAGCTTTCTTT
d_call: TRBD1; j_call: TRBJ1-1; clone_size: .; v_call: TRBV6-6; cdr3_aa: CASSYGRDSNTEAFF; cdr3_nt: TGTGCCAGCAGTTACGGCCGGGACAGTAACACTGAAGCTTTCTTT
d_call: .; j_call: TRBJ2-3; clone_size: .; v_call: TRBV5-1; cdr3_aa: CASSPGQTSTDTQYF; cdr3_nt: TGCGCCAGCAGCCCGGGACAAACTAGCACAGATACGCAGTATTTT
d_call: .; j_call: TRBJ2-5; clone_size: .; v_call: TRBV7-9; cdr3_aa: CASSLDGGGWETQYF; cdr3_nt: TGTGCCAGCAGCTTAGACGGGGGAGGCTGGGAGACCCAGTACTTC
d_call: TRBD1; j_call: TRBJ2-3; clone_size: few; v_call: TRBV24-1; cdr3_aa: CATSDMTTGQLDTQYF; cdr3_nt: TGTGCCACCAGTGATATGACCACGGGACAGCTAGATACGCAGTATTTT
d_call: .; j_call: TRBJ2-2; clone_size: medium-sized; v_call: TRBV10-3; cdr3_aa: CAISDPGDGHTGELFF; cdr3_nt: TGTGCCATCAGTGACCCCGGGGATGGCCACACCGGGGAGCTGTTTTTT
d_call: .; j_call: TRBJ1-1; clone_size: once; v_call: TRBV19; cdr3_aa: CASSLWTVKNTEAFF; cdr3_nt: TGTGCCAGTAGTCTCTGGACTGTGAAGAACACTGAAGCTTTCTTT